Below are 3 T cell receptor beta chains sequenced from a single sample in a study of T cells in Graves' hyperthyroidism and ophthalmopathy. Researchers took RNA transcripts and amplified the TCR beta CDR3 regions from them. The HTBI primer set was used in a first-round RT-PCR of the TCR CDR3. TCRdb redid the calling of the multiplex PCR reads with MiXCR, one entry per CDR3 protein. This sample has approximately 370,000 distinct CDR3 sequences, with under 15% found just once. Sequenced sample: blood. These receptors originate from a woman aged 30 to 39 with Graves' hyperthyroidism.

The gene calls are TRBV11-2 and TRBJ2-1; 10 positions agree with TRBD2. CDR1 SGHAT and CDR2 FQNNGV come from the germline V gene. The CDR3 runs 16 residues. Unmatched junction bases numbered 8, after V lost 0 bases and J lost 9 bases. The CDR3: CASSLEGLAEGREQFF. CDR3 coding DNA: TGTGCCAGCAGCTTAGAAGGACTAGCGGAGGGGCGTGAGCAGTTCTTC.

This clonotype showed up just a few times. The chain joins TRBV29-1 to TRBJ1-3; D gene unclear. This CDR3 has 14 residues. Deletions cut 0 bases from V and 5 bases from J, with 11 bases between. Germline V CDR1 and CDR2: SQVTM, ANQGSEA. The CDR3 loop reads CSVEDPADRNTIYF. CDR3 DNA sequence: TGCAGCGTTGAAGATCCGGCAGATAGAAACACCATATATTTT.

The sample holds a few counts of this clonotype. The gene calls are TRBV19 and TRBJ1-5; TRBD1 agrees at 9 bases. This CDR3 region has 15 residues. CDR1 LNHDA and CDR2 SQIVND come from the germline V gene (reference sequence). J lost 2 bases, V lost 8 bases, and 7 bases had no gene match. CDR3 residues: CASDPGQGGNQPQHF. CDR3 nucleotides: TGTGCCAGTGATCCGGGACAGGGAGGCAATCAGCCCCAGCATTTT.